Listed below are T cell receptor beta chains from one sample, sequenced in a study of Ad26.COV2.S vaccination and SARS-CoV-2 variants. Generated by immunoSEQ multiplex PCR, the TCRdb table keeps only in-frame clones and is missing some. The sample has a few hundred thousand clones; approximately 92% are singletons. The starting material was peripheral blood, obtained in a trial of Ad26.COV2.S vaccine versus placebo. All receptors derive from a person aged 18-65 years who received the Ad26.COV2.S COVID-19 vaccine or a placebo. Both conserved end residues are part of each CDR3. The order of the fields is clone size, D gene, J gene, V gene, CDR3 protein, CDR3 DNA. A D gene is named only where the DNA matches it firmly. Size values are once, few and many counts, or a class for expanded clones, and some rows have none.

NA,NA,TRBJ1-1,TRBV7-2,CASSLGDRLNTEAFF,TGTGCCAGCAGCTTAGGGGACCGGCTAAACACTGAAGCTTTCTTT
NA,NA,TRBJ2-7,TRBV28,CASIGLTVNQFYEQYF,TGTGCCAGCATTGGACTCACTGTGAACCAATTCTACGAGCAGTACTTC
NA,TRBD2,TRBJ2-7,TRBV27,CASSPGLAGTTYEQYF,TGTGCCAGCAGTCCCGGACTAGCGGGCACAACCTACGAGCAGTACTTC
NA,TRBD2,TRBJ2-5,TRBV28,CASSLLGGMETQYF,TGTGCCAGCAGTTTGTTGGGGGGGATGGAGACCCAGTACTTC
NA,NA,TRBJ1-1,TRBV12-3/TRBV12-4,CASNPGVLSEAFF,TGTGCCAGCAATCCGGGGGTCCTTTCTGAAGCTTTCTTT
NA,NA,TRBJ2-5,TRBV5-1,CASSRLEETQYF,TGCGCCAGCAGCAGGCTGGAAGAGACCCAGTACTTC
NA,NA,TRBJ2-5,TRBV5-4,CASSLGSGVRRETQYF,TGTGCCAGCAGCTTGGGATCAGGGGTTCGTAGGGAGACCCAGTACTTC
few,NA,TRBJ1-5,TRBV14,CASSQGRDQPQHF,TGTGCCAGCAGCCAGGGACGAGATCAGCCCCAGCATTTT
few,NA,TRBJ1-6,TRBV3-1/TRBV3-2,CASSQADRDFYNSPLHF,TGTGCCAGCAGCCAGGCTGATCGGGACTTCTATAATTCACCCCTCCACTTT
NA,TRBD2,TRBJ2-7,TRBV29-1,CSVRGTSGSYEQYF,TGCAGCGTGCGAGGGACTAGCGGGAGTTACGAGCAGTACTTC
NA,NA,TRBJ2-5,TRBV27,CASRPDWGTHSGTQYF,TGTGCCAGCAGGCCTGACTGGGGGACCCACAGCGGGACCCAGTACTTC
NA,TRBD2,TRBJ2-3,TRBV29-1,CSVVGAGLAGRTDTQYF,TGCAGCGTTGTAGGCGCGGGACTAGCGGGACGCACAGATACGCAGTATTTT
NA,NA,TRBJ2-7,TRBV5-1,CASSLAGVFSTPGHYEQYF,TGCGCCAGCAGCTTGGCCGGGGTCTTTTCGACCCCTGGCCATTACGAGCAGTACTTC
NA,NA,TRBJ1-4,TRBV5-1,CASSELATNEKLFF,TGCGCCAGCAGCGAGTTAGCAACTAATGAAAAACTGTTTTTT
NA,NA,TRBJ2-7,TRBV5-1,CASSMEPGLYYEQYF,TGCGCCAGCAGCATGGAACCGGGACTGTACTACGAGCAGTACTTC
NA,NA,TRBJ2-3,TRBV7-2,CASSSSPADTQYF,TGTGCCAGCAGCTCGAGCCCGGCAGATACGCAGTATTTT
NA,NA,TRBJ1-3,TRBV4-2,CASSQESGSGNTIYF,TGTGCCAGCAGCCAAGAATCCGGGAGTGGAAACACCATATATTTT
NA,NA,TRBJ2-3,TRBV9,CASSVGDTQYF,TGTGCCAGCAGCGTAGGAGATACGCAGTATTTT
once,TRBD2,TRBJ2-5,TRBV11-2,CASSLVWLAEETQYF,TGTGCCAGCAGCTTAGTGTGGCTAGCGGAAGAGACCCAGTACTTC
NA,TRBD1,TRBJ1-5,TRBV7-2,CASSSTGTANQPQHF,TGTGCCAGCAGCTCAACCGGGACAGCTAATCAGCCCCAGCATTTT